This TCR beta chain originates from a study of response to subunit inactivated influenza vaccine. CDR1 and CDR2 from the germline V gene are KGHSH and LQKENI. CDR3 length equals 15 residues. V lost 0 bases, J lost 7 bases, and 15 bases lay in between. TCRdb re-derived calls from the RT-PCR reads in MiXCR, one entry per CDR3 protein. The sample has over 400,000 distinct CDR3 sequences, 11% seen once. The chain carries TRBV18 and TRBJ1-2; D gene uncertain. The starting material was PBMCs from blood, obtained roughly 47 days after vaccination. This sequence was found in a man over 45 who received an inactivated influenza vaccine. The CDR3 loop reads CASSPPESFSGGYTF. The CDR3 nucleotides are TGTGCCAGCTCACCACCCGAGAGTTTTTCTGGTGGCTACACCTTC.